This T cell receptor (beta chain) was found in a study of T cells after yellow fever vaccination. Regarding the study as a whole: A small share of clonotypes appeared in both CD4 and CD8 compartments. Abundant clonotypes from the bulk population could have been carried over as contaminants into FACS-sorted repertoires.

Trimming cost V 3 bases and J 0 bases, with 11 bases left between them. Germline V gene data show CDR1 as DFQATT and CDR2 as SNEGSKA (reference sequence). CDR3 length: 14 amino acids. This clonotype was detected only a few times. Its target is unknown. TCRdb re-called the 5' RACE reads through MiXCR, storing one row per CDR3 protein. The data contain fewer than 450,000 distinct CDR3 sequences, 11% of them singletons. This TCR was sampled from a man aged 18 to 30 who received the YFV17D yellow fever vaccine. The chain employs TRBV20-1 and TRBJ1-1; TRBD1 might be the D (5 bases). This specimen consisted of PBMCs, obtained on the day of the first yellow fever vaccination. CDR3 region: CSARTVLMNTEAFF. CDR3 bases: TGCAGTGCTAGGACAGTTCTGATGAACACTGAAGCTTTCTTT.